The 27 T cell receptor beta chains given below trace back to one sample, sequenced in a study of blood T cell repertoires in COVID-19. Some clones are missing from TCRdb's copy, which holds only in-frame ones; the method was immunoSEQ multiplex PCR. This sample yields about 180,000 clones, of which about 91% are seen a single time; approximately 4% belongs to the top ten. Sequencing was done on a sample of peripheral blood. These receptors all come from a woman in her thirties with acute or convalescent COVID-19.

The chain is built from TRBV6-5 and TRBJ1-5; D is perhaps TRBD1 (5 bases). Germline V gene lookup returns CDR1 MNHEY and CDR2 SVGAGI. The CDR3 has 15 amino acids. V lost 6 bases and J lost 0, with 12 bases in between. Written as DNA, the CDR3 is TGTGCCAGCAGCCGTCGGGGGGATAGCAATCAGCCCCAGCATTTT. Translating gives CASSRRGDSNQPQHF.

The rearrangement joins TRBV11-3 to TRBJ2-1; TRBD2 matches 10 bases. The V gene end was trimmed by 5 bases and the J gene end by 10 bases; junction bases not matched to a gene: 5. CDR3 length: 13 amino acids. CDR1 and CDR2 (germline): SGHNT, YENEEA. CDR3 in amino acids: CASSTSGLAEQFF. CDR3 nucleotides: TGTGCCAGCAGCACCTCGGGACTAGCGGAGCAGTTCTTC. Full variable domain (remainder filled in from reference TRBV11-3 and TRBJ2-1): EAGVVQSPRYKIIEKKQPVAFWCNPISGHNTLYWYLQNLGQGPELLIRYENEEAVDDSQLPKDRFSAERLKGVDSTLKIQPAELGDSAVYLCASSTSGLAEQFFGPGTRLTVL.

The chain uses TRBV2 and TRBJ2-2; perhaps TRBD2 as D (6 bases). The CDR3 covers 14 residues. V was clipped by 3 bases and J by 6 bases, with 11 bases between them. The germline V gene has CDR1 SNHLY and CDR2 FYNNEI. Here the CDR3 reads CASSESSAAGELFF. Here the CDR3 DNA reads TGTGCCAGCAGTGAGTCTAGCGCGGCCGGGGAGCTGTTTTTT.

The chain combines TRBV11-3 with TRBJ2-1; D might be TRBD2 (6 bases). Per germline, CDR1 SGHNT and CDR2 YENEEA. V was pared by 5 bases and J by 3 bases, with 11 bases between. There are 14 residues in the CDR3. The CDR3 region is CASSPRGNYNEQFF. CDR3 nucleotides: TGTGCCAGCAGCCCGCGGGGCAACTACAATGAGCAGTTCTTC. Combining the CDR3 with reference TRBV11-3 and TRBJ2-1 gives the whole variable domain EAGVVQSPRYKIIEKKQPVAFWCNPISGHNTLYWYLQNLGQGPELLIRYENEEAVDDSQLPKDRFSAERLKGVDSTLKIQPAELGDSAVYLCASSPRGNYNEQFFGPGTRLTVL.

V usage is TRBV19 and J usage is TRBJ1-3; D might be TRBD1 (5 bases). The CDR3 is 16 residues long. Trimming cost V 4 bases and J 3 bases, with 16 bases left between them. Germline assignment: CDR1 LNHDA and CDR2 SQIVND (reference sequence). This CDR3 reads CASSNHPTGIGNTIYF. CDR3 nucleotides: TGTGCCAGTAGTAACCACCCAACAGGAATTGGAAACACCATATATTTT.

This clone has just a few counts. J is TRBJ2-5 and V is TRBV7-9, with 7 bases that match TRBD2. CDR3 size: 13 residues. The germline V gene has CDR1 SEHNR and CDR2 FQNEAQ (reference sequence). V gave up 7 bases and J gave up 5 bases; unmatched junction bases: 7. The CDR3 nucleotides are TGTGCCAGCATCCCTCCGGGAGGCGAGACCCAGTACTTC. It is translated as CASIPPGGETQYF.

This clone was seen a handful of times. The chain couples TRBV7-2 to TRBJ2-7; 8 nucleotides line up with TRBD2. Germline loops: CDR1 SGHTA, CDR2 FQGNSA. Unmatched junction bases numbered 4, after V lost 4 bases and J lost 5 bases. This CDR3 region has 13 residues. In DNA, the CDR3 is TGTGCCAGCAGCTATCAGCGGGAGAACGAGCAGTACTTC. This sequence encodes CASSYQRENEQYF.

CDR3 amino acids: CASSARLYGYTF. CDR3 DNA sequence: TGTGCCAGCAGCGCCAGGCTCTATGGCTACACCTTC. The chain has TRBV28 and TRBJ1-2; D ambiguous. This CDR3 contains 12 residues. Germline V gene data show CDR1 as MDHEN and CDR2 as SYDVKM. Trimming shortened V by 6 bases and J by 4 bases, and 9 bases separated the two germline ends.

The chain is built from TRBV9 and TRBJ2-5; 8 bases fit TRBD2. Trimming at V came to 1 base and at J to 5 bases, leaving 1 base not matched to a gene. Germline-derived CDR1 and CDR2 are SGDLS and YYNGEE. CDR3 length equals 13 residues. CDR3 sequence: CASSVSGSETQYF. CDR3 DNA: TGTGCCAGCAGCGTAAGCGGGAGCGAGACCCAGTACTTC. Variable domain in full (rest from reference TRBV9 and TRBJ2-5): DSGVTQTPKHLITATGQRVTLRCSPRSGDLSVYWYQQSLDQGLQFLIQYYNGEERAKGNILERFSAQQFPDLHSELNLSSLELGDSALYFCASSVSGSETQYFGPGTRLLVL.

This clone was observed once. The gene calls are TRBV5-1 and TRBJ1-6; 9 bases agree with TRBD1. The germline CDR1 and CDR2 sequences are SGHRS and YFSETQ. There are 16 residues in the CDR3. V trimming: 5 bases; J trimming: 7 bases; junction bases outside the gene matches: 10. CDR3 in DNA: TGCGCCAGCAGGTCCGGGACAGGGAGAATGAATTCACCCCTCCACTTT. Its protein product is CASRSGTGRMNSPLHF.

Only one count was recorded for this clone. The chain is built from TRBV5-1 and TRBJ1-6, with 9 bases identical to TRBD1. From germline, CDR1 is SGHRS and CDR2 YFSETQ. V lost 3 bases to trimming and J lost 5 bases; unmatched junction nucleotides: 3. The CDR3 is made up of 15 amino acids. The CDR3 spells CASSYGDRDNSPLHF. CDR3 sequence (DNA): TGCGCCAGCAGCTACGGGGACAGGGATAATTCACCCCTCCACTTT.

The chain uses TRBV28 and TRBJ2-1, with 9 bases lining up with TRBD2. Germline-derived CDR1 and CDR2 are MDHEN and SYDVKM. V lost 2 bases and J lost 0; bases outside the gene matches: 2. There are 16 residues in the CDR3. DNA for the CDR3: TGTGCCAGCAGTTTAGCGGGAGGGCCCTCCTACAATGAGCAGTTCTTC. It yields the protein CASSLAGGPSYNEQFF. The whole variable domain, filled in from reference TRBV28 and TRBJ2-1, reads DVKVTQSSRYLVKRTGEKVFLECVQDMDHENMFWYRQDPGLGLRLIYFSYDVKMKEKGDIPEGYSVSREKKERFSLILESASTNQTSMYLCASSLAGGPSYNEQFFGPGTRLTVL.

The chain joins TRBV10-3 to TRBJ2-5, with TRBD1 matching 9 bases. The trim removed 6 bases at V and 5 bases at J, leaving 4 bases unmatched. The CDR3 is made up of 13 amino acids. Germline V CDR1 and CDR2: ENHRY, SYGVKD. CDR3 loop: CAISRDREETQYF. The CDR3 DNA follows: TGTGCCATCAGCCGGGACAGGGAGGAGACCCAGTACTTC.

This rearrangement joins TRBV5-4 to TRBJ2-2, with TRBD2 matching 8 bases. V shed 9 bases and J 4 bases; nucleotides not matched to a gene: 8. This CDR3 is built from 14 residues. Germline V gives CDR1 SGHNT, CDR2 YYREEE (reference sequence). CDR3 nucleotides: TGTGCCATCGGGGGGGATGGGGTCACCGGGGAGCTGTTTTTT. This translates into CAIGGDGVTGELFF. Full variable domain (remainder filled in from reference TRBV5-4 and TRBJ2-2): ETGVTQSPTHLIKTRGQQVTLRCSSQSGHNTVSWYQQALGQGPQFIFQYYREEENGRGNFPPRFSGLQFPNYSSELNVNALELDDSALYLCAIGGDGVTGELFFGEGSRLTVL.

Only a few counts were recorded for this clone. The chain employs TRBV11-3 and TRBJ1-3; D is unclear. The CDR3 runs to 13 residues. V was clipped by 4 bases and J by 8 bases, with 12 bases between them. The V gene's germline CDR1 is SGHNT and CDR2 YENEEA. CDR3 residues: CASSSPRDYTIYF. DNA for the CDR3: TGTGCCAGCAGCTCCCCCCGGGATTACACCATATATTTT.

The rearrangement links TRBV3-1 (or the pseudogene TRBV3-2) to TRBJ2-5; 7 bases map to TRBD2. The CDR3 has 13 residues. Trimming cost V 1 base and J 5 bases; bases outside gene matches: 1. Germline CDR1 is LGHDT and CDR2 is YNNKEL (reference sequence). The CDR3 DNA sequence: TGTGCCAGCAGCCAAGGCGGGAGTGAGACCCAGTACTTC. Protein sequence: CASSQGGSETQYF.

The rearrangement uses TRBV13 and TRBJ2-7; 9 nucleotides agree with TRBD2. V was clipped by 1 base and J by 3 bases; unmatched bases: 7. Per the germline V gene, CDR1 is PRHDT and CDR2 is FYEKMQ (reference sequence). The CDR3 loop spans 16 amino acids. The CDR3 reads CASSLVPASGIYEQYF. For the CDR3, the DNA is TGTGCCAGCAGCTTAGTCCCCGCTAGCGGGATCTACGAGCAGTACTTC.

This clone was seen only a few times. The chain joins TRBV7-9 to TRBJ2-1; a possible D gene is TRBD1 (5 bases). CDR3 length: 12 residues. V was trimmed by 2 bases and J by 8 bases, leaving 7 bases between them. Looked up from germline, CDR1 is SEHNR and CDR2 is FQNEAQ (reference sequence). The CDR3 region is CASSLQGYEQFF. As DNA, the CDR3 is TGTGCCAGCAGCTTACAGGGTTATGAGCAGTTCTTC.

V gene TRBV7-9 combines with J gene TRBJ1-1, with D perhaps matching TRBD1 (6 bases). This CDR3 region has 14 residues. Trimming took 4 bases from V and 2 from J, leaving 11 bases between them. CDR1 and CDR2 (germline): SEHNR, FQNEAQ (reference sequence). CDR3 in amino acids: CASSSTGSNTEAFF. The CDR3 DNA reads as TGTGCCAGCAGCTCCACAGGGTCCAACACTGAAGCTTTCTTT.

The CDR3 region has the DNA TGTGCCAGCAGTTCGCCTCCAACTGGGACAGTCGAGCCCCAGCATTTT. Protein: CASSSPPTGTVEPQHF. The chain joins TRBV28 to TRBJ1-5; 7 bases align to TRBD1. Germline V gene sequence: CDR1 MDHEN, CDR2 SYDVKM. The CDR3 spans 16 residues. V lost 4 bases and J lost 8; bases outside the gene matches: 14.

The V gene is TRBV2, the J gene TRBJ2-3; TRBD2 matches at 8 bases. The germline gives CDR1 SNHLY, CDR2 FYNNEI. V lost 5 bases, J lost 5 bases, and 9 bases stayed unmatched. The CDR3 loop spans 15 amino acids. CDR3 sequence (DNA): TGTGCCAGCAGTCCCAGCGGGAGTGGGGGAGATACGCAGTATTTT. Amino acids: CASSPSGSGGDTQYF.

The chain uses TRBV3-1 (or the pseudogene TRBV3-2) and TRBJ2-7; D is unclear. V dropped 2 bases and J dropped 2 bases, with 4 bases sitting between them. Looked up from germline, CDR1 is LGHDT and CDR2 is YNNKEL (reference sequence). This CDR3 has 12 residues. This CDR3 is CASSQYTYEQYF. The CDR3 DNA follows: TGTGCCAGCAGCCAATACACCTACGAGCAGTACTTC.

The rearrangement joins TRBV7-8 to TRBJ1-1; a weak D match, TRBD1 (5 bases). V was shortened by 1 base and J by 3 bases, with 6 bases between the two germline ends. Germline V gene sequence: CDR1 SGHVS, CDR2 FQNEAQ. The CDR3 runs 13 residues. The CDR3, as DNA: TGTGCCAGCAGCTTAGTAGGGGACACTGAAGCTTTCTTT. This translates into CASSLVGDTEAFF.

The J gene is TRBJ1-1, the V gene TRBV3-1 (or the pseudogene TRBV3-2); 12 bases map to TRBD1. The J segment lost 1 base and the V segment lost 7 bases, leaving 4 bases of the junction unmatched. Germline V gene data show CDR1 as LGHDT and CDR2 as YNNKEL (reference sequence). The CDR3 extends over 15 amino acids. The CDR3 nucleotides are TGTGCCAGCATGGGACAGGGGGCCCCGAACACTGAAGCTTTCTTT. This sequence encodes CASMGQGAPNTEAFF.

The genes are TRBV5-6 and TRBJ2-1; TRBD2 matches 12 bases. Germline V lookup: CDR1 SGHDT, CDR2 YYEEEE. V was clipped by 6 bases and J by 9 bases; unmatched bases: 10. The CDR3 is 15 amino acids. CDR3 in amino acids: CASTPLAGGTGEQFF. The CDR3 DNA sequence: TGTGCCAGCACCCCACTAGCGGGAGGAACGGGTGAGCAGTTCTTC.

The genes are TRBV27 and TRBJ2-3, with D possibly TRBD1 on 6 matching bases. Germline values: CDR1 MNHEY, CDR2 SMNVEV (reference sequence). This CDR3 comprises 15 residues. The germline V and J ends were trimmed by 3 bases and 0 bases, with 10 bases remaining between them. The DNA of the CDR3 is TGTGCCAGCAGTTTGGTCACAGGGAGCACAGATACGCAGTATTTT. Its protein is CASSLVTGSTDTQYF.

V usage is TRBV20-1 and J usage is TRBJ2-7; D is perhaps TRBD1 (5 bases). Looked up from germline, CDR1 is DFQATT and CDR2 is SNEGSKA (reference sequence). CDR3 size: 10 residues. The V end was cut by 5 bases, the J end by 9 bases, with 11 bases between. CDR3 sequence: CSAGAVLQYF. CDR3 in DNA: TGCAGTGCTGGGGCGGTCCTGCAGTACTTC.